Presented here are 27 T cell receptor beta chains from one specimen sequenced in a study of T cells in Graves' hyperthyroidism and ophthalmopathy. Amplified TCR beta CDR3 regions came from RNA transcripts. Carried out on the TCR CDR3, a first-round RT-PCR used the HTBI primer set. TCRdb passed the multiplex PCR reads through MiXCR, listing each CDR3 protein once. The data show hundreds of thousands of distinct CDR3 sequences, with around 15% seen just once and roughly 10% held by the top ten. Sequenced sample: blood. Receptor source: a woman between 18 and 30 years old with Graves' hyperthyroidism.

This clonotype was seen at least ten times. This chain connects TRBV27 to TRBJ2-7; 9 bases are a match to TRBD1. V shed 0 bases, J shed 7 bases, and the junction held 10 bases outside the gene matches. This CDR3 has 16 residues. From germline, CDR1 is MNHEY and CDR2 SMNVEV (reference sequence). The CDR3 region has the DNA TGTGCCAGCAGTTTATCGGGAGGGGACAGGGTGTTTGAGCAGTACTTC. Protein: CASSLSGGDRVFEQYF.

In this sample, this clonotype turned up many times. This chain connects TRBV13 to TRBJ1-1; D not resolved. CDR3 length: 14 residues. Germline loops: CDR1 PRHDT, CDR2 FYEKMQ (reference sequence). Trimming shortened V by 5 bases and J by 7 bases, and 17 bases separated the two germline ends. The DNA of the CDR3 is TGTGCCAGCAGCAAGGGCTGGGATACGGATGAAGCTTTCTTT. Translating it yields CASSKGWDTDEAFF.

This chain links TRBV7-6 with TRBJ1-4; weak D call: TRBD1 (5 bases). V dropped 2 bases and J dropped 6 bases, with 16 bases sitting between them. The CDR3 has 16 residues. Germline loops: CDR1 SGHVS, CDR2 FNYEAQ. DNA for the CDR3: TGTGCCAGCAGCTTATTGATGGCAGGGATGGATGAAAAACTGTTTTTT. Amino acid sequence: CASSLLMAGMDEKLFF.

The rearrangement uses TRBV7-9 and TRBJ2-7; possible D gene TRBD2, 5 bases. CDR3 length: 14 amino acids. Germline values: CDR1 SEHNR, CDR2 FQNEAQ (reference sequence). Deletions cut 8 bases from V and 1 base from J, with 15 bases between. CDR3 sequence: CASLGSSESYEQYF. CDR3 sequence (DNA): TGTGCCAGCCTAGGGAGTAGCGAATCCTACGAGCAGTACTTC.

This chain links TRBV15 with TRBJ2-3; a possible D gene is TRBD2 (5 bases). With 1 base removed from V and 4 bases from J, the gap between germline ends came to 6 bases. The CDR3 is made up of 13 amino acids. Germline CDR1 and CDR2: LNHNV and YYDKDF (reference sequence). The CDR3: CATSRVRADTQYF. As DNA, the CDR3 is TGTGCCACCAGCAGAGTGAGGGCAGATACGCAGTATTTT.

A few counts support this clonotype. The CDR3 here is CSARDLWGTEAFF. DNA for the CDR3: TGCAGTGCTAGAGATTTGTGGGGGACTGAAGCTTTCTTT. The chain links TRBV20-1 to TRBJ1-1; tentative D call: TRBD1 (5 bases). Germline lookup yields CDR1 DFQATT and CDR2 SNEGSKA (reference sequence). Deletions cut 0 bases from V and 5 bases from J, with 10 bases between. This CDR3 is built from 13 residues.

There are many counts of this clonotype. This sequence joins TRBV6-1 and TRBJ2-2, with D hard to call. Germline V gene data show CDR1 as MNHNS and CDR2 as SASEGT. The CDR3 length is 15 residues. V was clipped by 6 bases and J by 1 base, with 12 bases between them. The CDR3 DNA sequence: TGTGCCAGCAGCCAGACCCTAGGGAACACCGGGGAGCTGTTTTTT. It specifies CASSQTLGNTGELFF.

This clonotype was detected ten times or more. This rearrangement joins TRBV27 to TRBJ2-7; 14 bases fit TRBD2. The V and J ends lost 4 bases and 6 bases, in that order; junction bases with no gene match: 11. The CDR3 consists of 17 residues. The germline V gene encodes CDR1 MNHEY and CDR2 SMNVEV (reference sequence). The CDR3 spells CASSSEKGLAGEGEQYF. The DNA of the CDR3 is TGTGCCAGCAGTTCGGAAAAGGGACTAGCGGGAGAGGGCGAGCAGTACTTC.

This clonotype was detected many times. The chain's CDR3 is CAISERSSYEQYF. In DNA form, the CDR3 reads TGTGCCATCAGTGAACGGTCTTCCTACGAGCAGTACTTC. The gene calls are TRBV10-3 and TRBJ2-7; D ambiguous. V lost 3 bases, J lost 1 base, and 7 bases lay in between. CDR1 is ENHRY, CDR2 SYGVKD, per germline. The CDR3 loop spans 13 amino acids.

This clonotype has more than one count but fewer than ten. The gene calls are TRBV5-6 and TRBJ2-2; no reliable D call. The germline V gene has CDR1 SGHDT and CDR2 YYEEEE. The CDR3 runs to 16 residues. V dropped 6 bases and J dropped 4 bases, with 19 bases sitting between them. The CDR3 is CASTPRTYPATGELFF. The DNA of the CDR3 is TGTGCCAGCACACCCAGGACCTACCCTGCCACCGGGGAGCTGTTTTTT.

This clonotype has more than one count but fewer than ten. J is TRBJ2-5 and V is TRBV5-1; 9 bases match TRBD2. Trimming at V came to 4 bases and at J to 4 bases, leaving 14 bases not matched to a gene. The CDR3 length is 17 residues. The germline V gene has CDR1 SGHRS and CDR2 YFSETQ. CDR3 sequence (DNA): TGCGCCAGCAGCCACACTTCACTAGCGGGCGGATCAGAGACCCAGTACTTC. Amino acid sequence: CASSHTSLAGGSETQYF. The complete variable domain, with remaining parts taken from reference TRBV5-1 and TRBJ2-5, reads KAGVTQTPRYLIKTRGQQVTLSCSPISGHRSVSWYQQTPGQGLQFLFEYFSETQRNKGNFPGRFSGRQFSNSRSEMNVSTLELGDSALYLCASSHTSLAGGSETQYFGPGTRLLVL.

The genes are TRBV7-9 and TRBJ2-7, with 14 bases lining up with TRBD2. V was clipped by 3 bases and J by 0 bases; unmatched bases: 16. The CDR3 spans 21 residues. CDR1 is SEHNR, CDR2 FQNEAQ, per germline (reference sequence). The CDR3 bases are TGTGCCAGCAGCTTGGGCCCGACTAGCGGGAGGGCCCGTGGCACCTCCTACGAGCAGTACTTC. Protein: CASSLGPTSGRARGTSYEQYF.

Details on this clonotype: With a much larger clone just one base away, this may be a read error. The chain joins TRBV2 to TRBJ1-2; D gene ambiguous. The CDR3 has 13 amino acids. The V end was cut by 4 bases, the J end by 5 bases, with 11 bases between. Germline values: CDR1 SNHLY, CDR2 FYNNEI. The DNA of the CDR3 is TGTGCCAGCAGTGTCCAGTGGATATATGGCTACACCTTC. Translated, it gives CASSVQWIYGYTF.

V is TRBV6-2 or TRBV6-3 and J is TRBJ1-1; D is uncertain. Germline V gene lookup returns CDR1 MNHEY and CDR2 SVGEGT. The CDR3 covers 14 residues. Trimming pared 6 bases from V and 3 bases from J, leaving 14 bases between. CDR3 coding DNA: TGTGCCAGCAGATCCCGATCGGCATACACTGAAGCTTTCTTT. As protein: CASRSRSAYTEAFF.

This clonotype has just a few counts. CDR3 loop: CASSIKVAAANTGELFF. The CDR3, as DNA: TGTGCCAGTAGTATCAAGGTAGCGGCAGCGAACACCGGGGAGCTGTTTTTT. This chain uses TRBV19 with TRBJ2-2, with D possibly TRBD2 on 6 matching bases. V lost 3 bases and J 0 bases, leaving 14 bases between the germline ends. CDR1 is LNHDA, CDR2 SQIVND, per germline (reference sequence). This CDR3 comprises 17 residues.

This clonotype was counted ten times or more. The V and J genes are TRBV14 and TRBJ2-5; possibly TRBD1 for D (6 bases). In germline, CDR1 is SGHDN, CDR2 FVKESK. CDR3 length: 14 residues. V was shortened by 5 bases and J by 5 bases, with 15 bases between the two germline ends. The CDR3 bases are TGTGCCAGCAGCGACCACCGGGACACGGAGACCCAGTACTTC. Translation gives CASSDHRDTETQYF. Full variable domain (remainder filled in from reference TRBV14 and TRBJ2-5): EAGVTQFPSHSVIEKGQTVTLRCDPISGHDNLYWYRRVMGKEIKFLLHFVKESKQDESGMPNNRFLAERTGGTYSTLKVQPAELEDSGVYFCASSDHRDTETQYFGPGTRLLVL.

This clonotype has ten or more counts. V and J are TRBV18 and TRBJ2-7; D might be TRBD1 (5 bases). Trimming pared 2 bases from V and 3 bases from J, leaving 17 bases between. This CDR3 is built from 16 residues. CDR1 is KGHSH, CDR2 LQKENI, per germline. In DNA, the CDR3 is TGTGCCAGCTCACCAGTCGCAGGGATCCCCAACTACGAGCAGTACTTC. This codes for CASSPVAGIPNYEQYF.

This clonotype showed up many times. V is TRBV11-2 and J is TRBJ2-5; 10 nucleotides agree with TRBD2. In germline, CDR1 is SGHAT, CDR2 FQNNGV. The CDR3 has 13 residues. V lost 6 bases and J lost 7; bases outside the gene matches: 5. CDR3 nucleotide sequence: TGTGCCAGCAGACCTAGCGGGGGCGGGACCCAGTACTTC. This codes for CASRPSGGGTQYF.

This clonotype occurred a few times. V and J are TRBV7-2 and TRBJ1-1; 9 bases are shared with TRBD1. V shed 5 bases and J 0 bases; nucleotides not matched to a gene: 10. The CDR3 covers 17 residues. Germline lookup yields CDR1 SGHTA and CDR2 FQGNSA. CDR3 region: CASSPLDRGTLNTEAFF. DNA of the CDR3: TGTGCCAGCAGCCCATTGGACAGGGGAACTCTGAACACTGAAGCTTTCTTT. The whole variable domain, remainder taken from reference TRBV7-2 and TRBJ1-1, is GAGVSQSPSNKVTEKGKDVELRCDPISGHTALYWYRQSLGQGLEFLIYFQGNSAPDKSGLPSDRFSAERTGGSVSTLTIQRTQQEDSAVYLCASSPLDRGTLNTEAFFGQGTRLTVV.

There are a few counts of this clonotype. A much larger clone lies one base from this, so it may be a read error. The V gene is TRBV11-2, the J gene TRBJ2-7; 9 bases are shared with TRBD2. The CDR3 is 14 amino acids. CDR1 is SGHAT and CDR2 is FQNNGV in the germline V gene. V shed 1 base, J shed 3 bases, and the junction held 1 base outside the gene matches. The CDR3: CASSLGSGGYEQYF. CDR3 DNA: TGTGCCAGCAGCTTAGGTAGCGGGGGCTACGAGCAGTACTTC.

The chain joins TRBV6-5 to TRBJ2-3, with D tentatively TRBD1 or TRBD2 (5 bases each). The length of the CDR3 is 17 residues. Looked up from germline, CDR1 is MNHEY and CDR2 is SVGAGI. The V end was cut by 0 bases, the J end by 0 bases, with 13 bases between. The CDR3 bases are TGTGCCAGCAGTTACTCCGTTCCGGGGCCTAGCACAGATACGCAGTATTTT. It yields the protein CASSYSVPGPSTDTQYF.

This clonotype was counted at least ten times. The chain uses TRBV29-1 and TRBJ2-3; the D is unclear. Germline lookup yields CDR1 SQVTM and CDR2 ANQGSEA. CDR3 length: 14 residues. Trimming took off 4 bases at V and 2 bases at J, with 13 bases between the two ends. CDR3 amino acids: CSVGGLSTTDTQYF. The DNA of the CDR3 is TGCAGCGTTGGAGGCCTGAGTACCACAGATACGCAGTATTTT.

This clonotype was recorded many times. CDR3 region: CASSTDRGIHEQYF. CDR3 DNA sequence: TGCGCCAGCAGTACCGACAGGGGGATCCACGAGCAGTACTTC. The genes are TRBV5-1 and TRBJ2-7; 9 bases are a match to TRBD1. V lost 5 bases to trimming and J lost 5 bases; unmatched junction nucleotides: 8. The CDR3 is made up of 14 amino acids. Germline CDR1 and CDR2: SGHRS and YFSETQ.

V and J are TRBV24-1 and TRBJ2-5; tentatively, D is TRBD2 (6 bases). Trimming took off 4 bases at V and 1 base at J, with 21 bases between the two ends. The CDR3 runs 18 residues. Germline CDR1 KGHDR, CDR2 SFDVKD. The CDR3 protein is CATSDPPSRREAQETQYF. CDR3 DNA: TGTGCCACCAGTGACCCACCTAGCAGGAGGGAGGCCCAAGAGACCCAGTACTTC.

This chain joins TRBV25-1 and TRBJ1-5, with D possibly TRBD1 on 5 matching bases. Trimming stripped 2 bases from V and 9 bases from J, with 20 bases between. The CDR3 covers 16 residues. Germline V CDR1 and CDR2: MGHDK, SYGVNS. The CDR3 bases are TGTGCCAGCAGTGAAATAGGGGCGGGGTCGTGTGGGCCCCAGCATTTT. Its translation: CASSEIGAGSCGPQHF.

This clonotype has a handful of counts. The V call is TRBV6-1, the J call TRBJ2-1; 12 bases map to TRBD2. The CDR3 contains 15 residues. Trimming took 6 bases from V and 8 from J; bases not matched to a gene: 8. The germline gives CDR1 MNHNS, CDR2 SASEGT. The CDR3 loop is CASSLTSGRADEQFF. CDR3 DNA sequence: TGTGCCAGCAGCCTGACTAGCGGGAGAGCCGATGAGCAGTTCTTC.

This clonotype was observed a handful of times. Written as DNA, the CDR3 is TGTGCCAGCAGCTCGGGACTAGCGGACGAGCAGTTCTTC. It yields the protein CASSSGLADEQFF. This chain links TRBV7-2 with TRBJ2-1; TRBD2 agrees at 11 bases. J was trimmed by 10 bases and V by 4 bases; bases with no gene match: 3. Germline CDR1 is SGHTA and CDR2 is FQGNSA. The CDR3 spans 13 residues.